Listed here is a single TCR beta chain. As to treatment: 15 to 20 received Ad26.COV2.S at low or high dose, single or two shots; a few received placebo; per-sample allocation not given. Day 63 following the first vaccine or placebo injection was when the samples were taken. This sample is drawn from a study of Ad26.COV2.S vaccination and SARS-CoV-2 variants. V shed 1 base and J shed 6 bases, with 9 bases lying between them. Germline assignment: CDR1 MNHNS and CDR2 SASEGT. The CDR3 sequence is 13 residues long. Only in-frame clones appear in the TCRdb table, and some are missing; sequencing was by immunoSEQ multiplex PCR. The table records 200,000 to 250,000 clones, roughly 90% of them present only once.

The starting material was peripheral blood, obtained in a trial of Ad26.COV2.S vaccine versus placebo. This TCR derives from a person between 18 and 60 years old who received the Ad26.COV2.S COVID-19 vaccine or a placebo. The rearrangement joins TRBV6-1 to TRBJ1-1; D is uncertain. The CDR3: CASSEVLRAEAFF. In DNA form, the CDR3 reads TGTGCCAGCAGTGAAGTACTGCGCGCTGAAGCTTTCTTT.